This T cell receptor (beta chain) was observed in a study of blood T cell repertoires in COVID-19. In germline, CDR1 is LNHDA, CDR2 SQIVND (reference sequence). V was pared by 4 bases and J by 0 bases, with 12 bases between. The CDR3 runs 16 residues. Produced via immunoSEQ multiplex PCR; TCRdb's table is partial and in-frame only. The sample records approximately 230,000 clones, around 88% being singletons. This chain joins TRBV19 and TRBJ1-4, with D perhaps matching TRBD1 (5 bases). This clonotype was obtained from a young woman with COVID-19, enrolled during active disease. The source material was peripheral blood. The CDR3 sequence: CASSTAGRATNEKLFF. The CDR3 region has the DNA TGTGCCAGTAGTACAGCGGGGCGTGCAACTAATGAAAAACTGTTTTTT.